This TCR beta chain was captured in a study of shared clonotypes between healthy human individuals. TCRdb keeps only in-frame clones here, not all; method: immunoSEQ multiplex PCR. There are 1.5 million to 1.9 million clones in the sample; roughly 98% occur only once, and about 0.4% lies in the top ten. The sequencing sample was made of naive CD4+ T cells sorted from blood. Indicated subset: CD45RA+ positively selected. This receptor was obtained from a man aged 25-45 years in good health.

The CDR3 here is CASSLLRGRSYF. The DNA for the CDR3 is TGTGCCAGTAGCCTTCTCAGGGGGCGCTCATATTTT. The chain has TRBV19 and TRBJ2-3; 8 bases are shared with TRBD1. The CDR3 is 12 residues long. The V and J ends lost 6 bases and 15 bases, in that order; junction bases with no gene match: 11. Germline V gene lookup returns CDR1 LNHDA and CDR2 SQIVND (reference sequence).